The source of this T cell receptor (beta chain) is a study of T-cell memory formation after mild COVID-19. This clonotype was counted ten times or more. One entry per CDR3 protein, called by TCRdb with MiXCR from the 5' RACE reads. The sample holds roughly 410,000 distinct CDR3 sequences, more than 20% seen once. Sequences were obtained from PBMCs or a T cell subset sorted from them (not recorded which). This clonotype originated in an adult woman who had mild COVID-19 (a few samples of this study predate the infection). Cell type and time point are not known.

DNA for the CDR3: TGCGCCAGCAGCCAAGGGGACATCAGAGCTAACTATGGCTACACCTTC. Protein sequence: CASSQGDIRANYGYTF. The chain carries TRBV4-1 and TRBJ1-2, with D perhaps TRBD1 (6 bases). In germline, CDR1 is MGHRA, CDR2 YSYEKL. The length of the CDR3 is 16 residues. V lost 1 base, J lost 0 bases, and 12 bases lay in between.